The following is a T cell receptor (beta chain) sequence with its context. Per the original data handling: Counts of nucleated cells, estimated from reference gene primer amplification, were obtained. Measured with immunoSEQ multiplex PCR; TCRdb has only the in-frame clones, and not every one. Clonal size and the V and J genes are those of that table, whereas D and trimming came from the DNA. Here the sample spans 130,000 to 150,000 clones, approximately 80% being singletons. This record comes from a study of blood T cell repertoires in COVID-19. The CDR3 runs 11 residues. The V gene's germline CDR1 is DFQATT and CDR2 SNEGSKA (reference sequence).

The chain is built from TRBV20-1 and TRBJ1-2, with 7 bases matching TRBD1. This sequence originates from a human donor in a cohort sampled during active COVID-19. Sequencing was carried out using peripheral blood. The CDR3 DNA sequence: TGCAGCGCGACCAGGGGGGAGGTCTACACCTTC. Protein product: CSATRGEVYTF.